The rows below give T cell receptor beta chains drawn from one sample of a study of blood T cells in healthy people across ages. TCRdb re-called the 5' RACE reads through MiXCR, storing one row per CDR3 protein. The sample shows roughly 800,000 distinct CDR3 sequences, 58% of them seen only once. The sample taken for sequencing was blood. These receptors came from a man aged 25-40 years in good health. Each CDR3 is given with its conserved first and last residue. The order of the fields is D gene, clone size, J gene, V gene, CDR3 DNA, CDR3 protein. The D gene is left open where the match is weak. Clone size is given for some rows only: seen once, a few or many times, or a class if the clone is expanded.

D gene: -
clone size: -
J gene: TRBJ2-3
V gene: TRBV5-1
CDR3 DNA: TGCGCCAGCAGCTTTCAGGAGCGGGGCACAGATACGCAGTATTTT
CDR3 protein: CASSFQERGTDTQYF

D gene: TRBD1
clone size: -
J gene: TRBJ2-4
V gene: TRBV5-6
CDR3 DNA: TGTGCCAGCAGCCGGGACAGCCTCAAAAACATTCAGTACTTC
CDR3 protein: CASSRDSLKNIQYF

D gene: TRBD1
clone size: -
J gene: TRBJ2-5
V gene: TRBV18
CDR3 DNA: TGTGCCAGCTCGCAAACCGGGACAGGGACGAAGACCCAGTACTTC
CDR3 protein: CASSQTGTGTKTQYF

D gene: -
clone size: -
J gene: TRBJ2-7
V gene: TRBV29-1
CDR3 DNA: TGCAGCGTCGAATGGCTCAACGAGCAGTACTTC
CDR3 protein: CSVEWLNEQYF

D gene: -
clone size: -
J gene: TRBJ1-5
V gene: TRBV12-3/TRBV12-4
CDR3 DNA: TGTGCCAGCAGTTTACCCTATCAGCCCCAGCATTTT
CDR3 protein: CASSLPYQPQHF

D gene: -
clone size: -
J gene: TRBJ2-7
V gene: TRBV29-1
CDR3 DNA: TGCAGCGTTGGCCGTGTCTGGGGGGAGGACGACAATGAGCAGTACTTC
CDR3 protein: CSVGRVWGEDDNEQYF

D gene: -
clone size: few
J gene: TRBJ2-3
V gene: TRBV11-1
CDR3 DNA: TGTGCCAGCAGCCATACGCCCGCGGATACGCAGTATTTT
CDR3 protein: CASSHTPADTQYF

D gene: TRBD1
clone size: once
J gene: TRBJ2-7
V gene: TRBV11-2
CDR3 DNA: TGTGCCAGCAGCCGTATACAGGGGGCAGCTTACGAGCAGTACTTC
CDR3 protein: CASSRIQGAAYEQYF

D gene: -
clone size: -
J gene: TRBJ1-1
V gene: TRBV10-3
CDR3 DNA: TGTGCCATCAGTGATGCGCGGCGTTTGAACACTGAAGCTTTCTTT
CDR3 protein: CAISDARRLNTEAFF

D gene: -
clone size: -
J gene: TRBJ1-2
V gene: TRBV6-1
CDR3 DNA: TGTGCCAGCAGTGAAGGGTGGCAGGGAAGGAGGGACGGCTACACCTTC
CDR3 protein: CASSEGWQGRRDGYTF

D gene: -
clone size: few
J gene: TRBJ2-2
V gene: TRBV19
CDR3 DNA: TGTGCCAGTAGTATCTCCCCACCCTTCACCGGGGAGCTGTTTTTT
CDR3 protein: CASSISPPFTGELFF

D gene: -
clone size: -
J gene: TRBJ1-1
V gene: TRBV27
CDR3 DNA: TGTGCCAGCAGTCCGTATACAGGAAACACTGAAGCTTTCTTT
CDR3 protein: CASSPYTGNTEAFF

D gene: TRBD2
clone size: once
J gene: TRBJ2-5
V gene: TRBV5-1
CDR3 DNA: TGCGCCAGCAGCTTGGCTAGCGGGGACCAAGAGACCCAGTACTTC
CDR3 protein: CASSLASGDQETQYF

D gene: -
clone size: few
J gene: TRBJ2-5
V gene: TRBV4-2
CDR3 DNA: TGTGCCAGCAGGCAGGAAGAGACCCAGTACTTC
CDR3 protein: CASRQEETQYF

D gene: -
clone size: -
J gene: TRBJ1-6
V gene: TRBV12-3/TRBV12-4
CDR3 DNA: TGTGCCAGCGCACCGGGACTCTATAATTCACCCCTCCACTTT
CDR3 protein: CASAPGLYNSPLHF

D gene: TRBD2
clone size: few
J gene: TRBJ2-1
V gene: TRBV20-1
CDR3 DNA: TGCAGTGCTAGAAGCTCTAGCGGGGTCTCCTACAATGAGCAGTTCTTC
CDR3 protein: CSARSSSGVSYNEQFF

D gene: -
clone size: -
J gene: TRBJ2-3
V gene: TRBV20-1
CDR3 DNA: TGCAGTTACGGGGCAGATACGCAGTATTTT
CDR3 protein: CSYGADTQYF

D gene: -
clone size: -
J gene: TRBJ2-4
V gene: TRBV5-1
CDR3 DNA: TGCGCCAGCAGGGAGGGGACGGCGCCCACAAACATTCAGTACTTC
CDR3 protein: CASREGTAPTNIQYF

D gene: -
clone size: -
J gene: TRBJ1-1
V gene: TRBV29-1
CDR3 DNA: TGCAGCGTAATCCCAAGGGGCCCCCCTGTTGACACTGAAGCTTTCTTT
CDR3 protein: CSVIPRGPPVDTEAFF

D gene: -
clone size: once
J gene: TRBJ2-1
V gene: TRBV30
CDR3 DNA: TGTGCCTGGAGTAAGGTAGCCAATGAGCAGTTCTTC
CDR3 protein: CAWSKVANEQFF

D gene: -
clone size: few
J gene: TRBJ2-7
V gene: TRBV6-6
CDR3 DNA: TGTGCCAGCAGTCGAGACTCCTCTGGGCAGTACTTC
CDR3 protein: CASSRDSSGQYF

D gene: TRBD2
clone size: -
J gene: TRBJ2-3
V gene: TRBV9
CDR3 DNA: TGTGCCAGCAGCGCGACTAGCGGGGTTTATGATACGCAGTATTTT
CDR3 protein: CASSATSGVYDTQYF

D gene: TRBD1
clone size: -
J gene: TRBJ1-2
V gene: TRBV6-2/TRBV6-3
CDR3 DNA: TGTGCCAGCAGCCGCCGGGACAGAGCTAACTATGGCTACACCTTC
CDR3 protein: CASSRRDRANYGYTF

D gene: -
clone size: -
J gene: TRBJ1-5
V gene: TRBV7-2
CDR3 DNA: TGTGCCAGCAGCTCCTCCCCGGGTAATCAGCCCCAGCATTTT
CDR3 protein: CASSSSPGNQPQHF

D gene: -
clone size: -
J gene: TRBJ2-1
V gene: TRBV28
CDR3 DNA: TGTGCCAGCAGGTCTAGCTCCTACAATGAGCAGTTCTTC
CDR3 protein: CASRSSSYNEQFF

D gene: -
clone size: once
J gene: TRBJ2-1
V gene: TRBV2
CDR3 DNA: TGTGCCAGCAGTGAAGCCAAGACAGGGAGGAGTGAGCAGTTCTTC
CDR3 protein: CASSEAKTGRSEQFF

D gene: -
clone size: few
J gene: TRBJ2-5
V gene: TRBV7-2
CDR3 DNA: TGTGCCAGCAGCAACCCCAGTGTTGAGACCCAGTACTTC
CDR3 protein: CASSNPSVETQYF

D gene: -
clone size: -
J gene: TRBJ2-7
V gene: TRBV7-2
CDR3 DNA: TGTGCCAGCAGCTTAGGACCAGCGTTCAGCTACGAGCAGTACTTC
CDR3 protein: CASSLGPAFSYEQYF

D gene: -
clone size: -
J gene: TRBJ1-2
V gene: TRBV20-1
CDR3 DNA: TGCAGTGCTATAGGGGGGTCCAGGTCCGAGACCCGCTACACCTTC
CDR3 protein: CSAIGGSRSETRYTF

D gene: -
clone size: -
J gene: TRBJ1-2
V gene: TRBV20-1
CDR3 DNA: TGCAGTGCTAGAGTTGGGTCTAACTATGGCTACACCTTC
CDR3 protein: CSARVGSNYGYTF

D gene: -
clone size: -
J gene: TRBJ1-3
V gene: TRBV7-2
CDR3 DNA: TGTGCCAGCAGCCCGCAAGTCCAGGCAGATGGAAACACCATATATTTT
CDR3 protein: CASSPQVQADGNTIYF

D gene: -
clone size: -
J gene: TRBJ2-5
V gene: TRBV3-1
CDR3 DNA: TGTGCCAGCAGCCAAATAGAGACCCAGTACTTC
CDR3 protein: CASSQIETQYF

D gene: -
clone size: -
J gene: TRBJ2-1
V gene: TRBV7-9
CDR3 DNA: TGTGCCAGCAGCCGCAGTGTTAGGAATGAGCAGTTCTTC
CDR3 protein: CASSRSVRNEQFF

D gene: TRBD1
clone size: -
J gene: TRBJ1-2
V gene: TRBV4-3
CDR3 DNA: TGCGCCAGCAGCCAAGAGTCGACAGGGGAACGTGGCTACACCTTC
CDR3 protein: CASSQESTGERGYTF

D gene: TRBD2
clone size: -
J gene: TRBJ2-1
V gene: TRBV5-1
CDR3 DNA: TGCGCCAGCAGCATCGGGACTAACAATGAGCAGTTCTTC
CDR3 protein: CASSIGTNNEQFF

D gene: -
clone size: -
J gene: TRBJ2-7
V gene: TRBV7-9
CDR3 DNA: TGTGCAGTAACCTCTCAGGGTTACGAGCAGTACTTC
CDR3 protein: CAVTSQGYEQYF

D gene: -
clone size: few
J gene: TRBJ2-5
V gene: TRBV7-2
CDR3 DNA: TGTGCCAGCGTAGCGGAGAGGGTAGAGACCCAGTACTTC
CDR3 protein: CASVAERVETQYF

D gene: TRBD2
clone size: -
J gene: TRBJ2-3
V gene: TRBV7-3
CDR3 DNA: TGTGCCAGCAGCTTATTGGCGTCTAGCGGGAGACAAGGGGCAGATACGCAGTATTTT
CDR3 protein: CASSLLASSGRQGADTQYF

D gene: -
clone size: few
J gene: TRBJ2-5
V gene: TRBV4-2
CDR3 DNA: TGTGCCAGCAGCCAAGGGACCAGGCAAGAGACCCAGTACTTC
CDR3 protein: CASSQGTRQETQYF

D gene: -
clone size: -
J gene: TRBJ2-1
V gene: TRBV12-3/TRBV12-4
CDR3 DNA: TGTGCCAGCAGACCTGCGGGCACGACCTACAATGAGCAGTTCTTC
CDR3 protein: CASRPAGTTYNEQFF

D gene: -
clone size: -
J gene: TRBJ2-1
V gene: TRBV5-8
CDR3 DNA: TGTGCCAGCAAAGCCTGGGGGGCGGAAAATGAGCAGTTCTTC
CDR3 protein: CASKAWGAENEQFF

D gene: -
clone size: -
J gene: TRBJ2-7
V gene: TRBV4-3
CDR3 DNA: TGCGCCAGCAGCCAAGACGGCCGAGGCACCTACGAGCAGTACTTC
CDR3 protein: CASSQDGRGTYEQYF

D gene: -
clone size: -
J gene: TRBJ2-7
V gene: TRBV7-2
CDR3 DNA: TGTGCCAGCAGCCGGGACCATCTACTGGGGCAGTACTTC
CDR3 protein: CASSRDHLLGQYF

D gene: -
clone size: once
J gene: TRBJ2-3
V gene: TRBV10-3
CDR3 DNA: TGTGCCATCCGGACGGCCTGGGAAGATACGCAGTATTTT
CDR3 protein: CAIRTAWEDTQYF

D gene: TRBD1
clone size: -
J gene: TRBJ1-2
V gene: TRBV20-1
CDR3 DNA: TGCAGTGCTAGCACAGGGGCGAGTTATGGCTACACCTTC
CDR3 protein: CSASTGASYGYTF

D gene: TRBD2
clone size: few
J gene: TRBJ2-3
V gene: TRBV7-8
CDR3 DNA: TGTGCCAGCAGCTTAGGACTCGGAGGCGGGAGTGGGAGCACAGATACGCAGTATTTT
CDR3 protein: CASSLGLGGGSGSTDTQYF

D gene: -
clone size: -
J gene: TRBJ2-6
V gene: TRBV20-1
CDR3 DNA: TGCAGTGCTAGGCTTCTTGGGGCCAACGTCCTGACTTTC
CDR3 protein: CSARLLGANVLTF

D gene: TRBD1
clone size: -
J gene: TRBJ1-5
V gene: TRBV28
CDR3 DNA: TGTGCCAGCATTCTTCACGGGACAGGAAGCAATCAGCCCCAGCATTTT
CDR3 protein: CASILHGTGSNQPQHF

D gene: TRBD1
clone size: -
J gene: TRBJ2-3
V gene: TRBV12-5
CDR3 DNA: TGTGCTAGTGCCAGCTTCGGGACAGGGCAAGATACGCAGTATTTT
CDR3 protein: CASASFGTGQDTQYF

D gene: TRBD1
clone size: -
J gene: TRBJ1-2
V gene: TRBV7-9
CDR3 DNA: TGTGCCAGCAGCTCCGGGACAGGGACCAACTATGGCTACACCTTC
CDR3 protein: CASSSGTGTNYGYTF

D gene: -
clone size: -
J gene: TRBJ2-3
V gene: TRBV7-9
CDR3 DNA: TGTGCCAGCAGCTCGGCTAGCGAGGGCACAGATACGCAGTATTTT
CDR3 protein: CASSSASEGTDTQYF

D gene: TRBD1
clone size: -
J gene: TRBJ2-1
V gene: TRBV5-1
CDR3 DNA: TGCGCCAGCCACCCGGGACAGGGGTATGATGAGCAGTTCTTC
CDR3 protein: CASHPGQGYDEQFF

D gene: TRBD2
clone size: few
J gene: TRBJ2-7
V gene: TRBV15
CDR3 DNA: TGTGCCACCAGCAGAGAGCCGGCGGGAGGCTACGAGCAGTACTTC
CDR3 protein: CATSREPAGGYEQYF

D gene: TRBD2
clone size: -
J gene: TRBJ2-5
V gene: TRBV4-2
CDR3 DNA: TGTGCCAGCAGCCAAGAGGTGGTAGCGGGGGGTGGAGAGACCCAGTACTTC
CDR3 protein: CASSQEVVAGGGETQYF

D gene: -
clone size: few
J gene: TRBJ1-2
V gene: TRBV4-3
CDR3 DNA: TGCGCCAGCAGCCGAGATCTTCCGGATAACTATGGCTACACCTTC
CDR3 protein: CASSRDLPDNYGYTF

D gene: -
clone size: -
J gene: TRBJ2-1
V gene: TRBV15
CDR3 DNA: TGTGCCACCAGCAGAAATATACAGGGCAATGAGCAGTTCTTC
CDR3 protein: CATSRNIQGNEQFF

D gene: -
clone size: -
J gene: TRBJ2-5
V gene: TRBV7-8
CDR3 DNA: TGTGCCAGCAGCTTCAACCTTGGGGGAGAGACCCAGTACTTC
CDR3 protein: CASSFNLGGETQYF

D gene: -
clone size: -
J gene: TRBJ2-7
V gene: TRBV6-5
CDR3 DNA: TGTGCCAGCAGTTACTTAAATCCGGGACCCGCCACCTACGAGCAGTACTTC
CDR3 protein: CASSYLNPGPATYEQYF

D gene: -
clone size: -
J gene: TRBJ2-6
V gene: TRBV19
CDR3 DNA: TGTGCCAGTAGTATGGGACTCTCTGGGGCCAACGTCCTGACTTTC
CDR3 protein: CASSMGLSGANVLTF